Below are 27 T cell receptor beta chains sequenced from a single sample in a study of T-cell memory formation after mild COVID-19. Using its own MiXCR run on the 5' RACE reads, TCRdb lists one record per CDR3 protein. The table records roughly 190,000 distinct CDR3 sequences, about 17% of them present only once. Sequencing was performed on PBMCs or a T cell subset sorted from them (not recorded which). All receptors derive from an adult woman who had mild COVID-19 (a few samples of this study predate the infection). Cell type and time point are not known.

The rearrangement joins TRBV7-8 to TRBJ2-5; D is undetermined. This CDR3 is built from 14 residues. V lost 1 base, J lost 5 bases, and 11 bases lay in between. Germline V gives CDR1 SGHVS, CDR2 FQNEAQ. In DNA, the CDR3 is TGTGCCAGCAGCTTAGTAATGAGTCAGGAGACCCAGTACTTC. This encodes CASSLVMSQETQYF. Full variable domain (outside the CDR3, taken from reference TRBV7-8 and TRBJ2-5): GAGVSQSPRYKVAKRGQDVALRCDPISGHVSLFWYQQALGQGPEFLTYFQNEAQLDKSGLPSDRFFAERPEGSVSTLKIQRTQQEDSAVYLCASSLVMSQETQYFGPGTRLLVL.

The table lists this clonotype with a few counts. The CDR3 loop is CASSPPDPGTEAFF. CDR3 nucleotide sequence: TGTGCCAGCAGCCCCCCGGACCCGGGCACTGAAGCTTTCTTT. V usage is TRBV5-6 and J usage is TRBJ1-1; D is unresolved. The V end was cut by 4 bases, the J end by 4 bases, with 14 bases between. The CDR3 runs 14 residues. In germline, CDR1 is SGHDT, CDR2 YYEEEE.

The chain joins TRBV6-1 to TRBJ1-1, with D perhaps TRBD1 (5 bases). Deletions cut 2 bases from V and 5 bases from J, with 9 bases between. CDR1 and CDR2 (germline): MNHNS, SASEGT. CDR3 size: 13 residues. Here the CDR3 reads CASSERQGTEAFF. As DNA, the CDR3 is TGTGCCAGCAGTGAACGCCAGGGAACTGAAGCTTTCTTT.

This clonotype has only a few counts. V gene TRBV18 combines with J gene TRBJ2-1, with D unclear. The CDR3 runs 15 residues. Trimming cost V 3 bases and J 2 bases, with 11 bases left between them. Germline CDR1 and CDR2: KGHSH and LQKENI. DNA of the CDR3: TGTGCCAGCTCACCCTTAGGCCCAGCCTACAATGAGCAGTTCTTC. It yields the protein CASSPLGPAYNEQFF.

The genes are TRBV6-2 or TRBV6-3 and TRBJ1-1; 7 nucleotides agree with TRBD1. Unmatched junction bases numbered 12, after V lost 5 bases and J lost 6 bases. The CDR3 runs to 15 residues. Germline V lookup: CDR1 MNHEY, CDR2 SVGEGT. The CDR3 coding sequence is TGTGCCAGCAGTCCACAAGACAGGGATATACCTGAAGCTTTCTTT. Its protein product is CASSPQDRDIPEAFF.

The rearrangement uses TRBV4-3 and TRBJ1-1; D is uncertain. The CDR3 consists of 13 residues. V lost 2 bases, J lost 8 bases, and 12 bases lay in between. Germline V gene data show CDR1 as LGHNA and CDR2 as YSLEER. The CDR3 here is CASSQIRTAEAFF. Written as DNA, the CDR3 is TGCGCCAGCAGCCAAATCAGGACGGCCGAAGCTTTCTTT.

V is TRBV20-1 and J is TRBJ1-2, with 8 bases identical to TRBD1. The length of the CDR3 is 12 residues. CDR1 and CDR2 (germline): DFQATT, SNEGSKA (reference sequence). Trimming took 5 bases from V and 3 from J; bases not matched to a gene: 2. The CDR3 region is CSAGQGHYGYTF. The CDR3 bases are TGCAGTGCTGGACAGGGCCACTATGGCTACACCTTC.

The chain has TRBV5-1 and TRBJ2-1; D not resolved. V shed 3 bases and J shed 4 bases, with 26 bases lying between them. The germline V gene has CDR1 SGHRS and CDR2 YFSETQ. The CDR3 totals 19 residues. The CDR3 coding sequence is TGCGCCAGCAGCTCGGAGACCCCCGAACCTCTGCCCCTTTACAATGAGCAGTTCTTC. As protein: CASSSETPEPLPLYNEQFF.

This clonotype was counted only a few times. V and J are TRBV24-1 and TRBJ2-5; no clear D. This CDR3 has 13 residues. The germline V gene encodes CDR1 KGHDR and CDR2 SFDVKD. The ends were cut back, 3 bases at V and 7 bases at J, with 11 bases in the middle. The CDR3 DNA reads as TGTGCCACCAGTGATACTAATGCAAGGACCCAGTACTTC. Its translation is CATSDTNARTQYF.

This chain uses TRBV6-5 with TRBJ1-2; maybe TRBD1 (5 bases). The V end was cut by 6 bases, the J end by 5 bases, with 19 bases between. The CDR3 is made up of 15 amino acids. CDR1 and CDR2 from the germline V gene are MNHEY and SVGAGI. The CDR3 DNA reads TGTGCCAGCAGACCCGGGAGGGGCCCTGGGTATGGCTACACCTTC. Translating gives CASRPGRGPGYGYTF.

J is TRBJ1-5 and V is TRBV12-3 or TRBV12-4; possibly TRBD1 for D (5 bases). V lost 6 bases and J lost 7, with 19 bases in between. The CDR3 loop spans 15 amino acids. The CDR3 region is CASSPQGRAIQPQHF. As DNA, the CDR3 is TGTGCCAGCAGCCCTCAGGGCAGGGCGATACAGCCCCAGCATTTT.

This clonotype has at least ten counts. The CDR3 region has the DNA TGCGCCAGCAGCCCACAGCGGGAGACCCAGTACTTC. As protein: CASSPQRETQYF. The chain couples TRBV5-1 to TRBJ2-5, with TRBD2 as a possible D gene (5 bases). The germline V gene has CDR1 SGHRS and CDR2 YFSETQ. The CDR3 contains 12 residues. V was cut by 4 bases and J by 5 bases, with 9 bases left in between.

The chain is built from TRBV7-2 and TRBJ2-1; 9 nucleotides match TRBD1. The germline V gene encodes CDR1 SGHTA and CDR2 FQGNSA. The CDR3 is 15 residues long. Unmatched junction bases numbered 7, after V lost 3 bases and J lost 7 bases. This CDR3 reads CASSLLGQGMNEQFF. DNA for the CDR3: TGTGCCAGCAGCTTGCTAGGACAGGGGATGAATGAGCAGTTCTTC. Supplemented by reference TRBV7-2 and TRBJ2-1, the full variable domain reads GAGVSQSPSNKVTEKGKDVELRCDPISGHTALYWYRQSLGQGLEFLIYFQGNSAPDKSGLPSDRFSAERTGGSVSTLTIQRTQQEDSAVYLCASSLLGQGMNEQFFGPGTRLTVL.

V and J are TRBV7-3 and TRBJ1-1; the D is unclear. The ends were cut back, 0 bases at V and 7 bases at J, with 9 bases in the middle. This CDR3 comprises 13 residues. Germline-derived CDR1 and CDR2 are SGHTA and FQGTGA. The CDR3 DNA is TGTGCCAGCAGCTTAACGTTCTCAGATGAAGCTTTCTTT. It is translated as CASSLTFSDEAFF.

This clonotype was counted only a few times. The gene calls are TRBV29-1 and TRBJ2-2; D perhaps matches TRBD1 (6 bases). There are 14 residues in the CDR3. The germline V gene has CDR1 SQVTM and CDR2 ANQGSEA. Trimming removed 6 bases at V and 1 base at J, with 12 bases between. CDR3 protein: CSVLDRLNTGELFF. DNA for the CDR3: TGCAGCGTACTAGACAGGTTGAACACCGGGGAGCTGTTTTTT.

The DNA of the CDR3 is TGTGCCAGCAGCCAGAGACAGGGGTCGACTGAAGCTTTCTTT. This sequence encodes CASSQRQGSTEAFF. The genes are TRBV4-2 and TRBJ1-1; TRBD1 matches 8 bases. Germline V gene sequence: CDR1 LGHNA, CDR2 YNFKEQ. This CDR3 spans 14 amino acids. V shed 3 bases and J 5 bases; nucleotides not matched to a gene: 5.

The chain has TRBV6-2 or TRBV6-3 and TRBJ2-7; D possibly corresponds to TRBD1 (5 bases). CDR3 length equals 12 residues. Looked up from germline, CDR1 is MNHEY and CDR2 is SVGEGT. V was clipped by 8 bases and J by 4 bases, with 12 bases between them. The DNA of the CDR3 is TGTGCCAGCGGCCAGGGAAAATACGAGCAGTACTTC. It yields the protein CASGQGKYEQYF.

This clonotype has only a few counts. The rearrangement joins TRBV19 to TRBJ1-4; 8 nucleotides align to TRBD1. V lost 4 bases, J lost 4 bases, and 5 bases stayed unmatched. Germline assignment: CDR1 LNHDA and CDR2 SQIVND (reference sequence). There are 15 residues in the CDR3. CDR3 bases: TGTGCCAGTAGTACAAGGACAGGGAATAATGAAAAACTGTTTTTT. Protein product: CASSTRTGNNEKLFF. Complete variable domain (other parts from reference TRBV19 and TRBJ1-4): DGGITQSPKYLFRKEGQNVTLSCEQNLNHDAMYWYRQDPGQGLRLIYYSQIVNDFQKGDIAEGYSVSREKKESFPLTVTSAQKNPTAFYLCASSTRTGNNEKLFFGSGTQLSVL.

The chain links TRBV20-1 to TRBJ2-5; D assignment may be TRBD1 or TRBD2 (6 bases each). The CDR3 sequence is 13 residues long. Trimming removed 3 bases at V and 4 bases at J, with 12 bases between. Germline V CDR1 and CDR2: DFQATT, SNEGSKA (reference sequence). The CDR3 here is CSASWGARETQYF. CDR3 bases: TGCAGTGCTAGTTGGGGGGCCAGAGAGACCCAGTACTTC.

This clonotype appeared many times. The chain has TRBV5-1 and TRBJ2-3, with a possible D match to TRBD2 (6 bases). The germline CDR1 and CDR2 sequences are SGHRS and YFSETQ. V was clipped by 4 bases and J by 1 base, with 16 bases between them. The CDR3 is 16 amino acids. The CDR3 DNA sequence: TGCGCCAGCAGCCGGGATGGGGGGTTCGGCACAGATACGCAGTATTTT. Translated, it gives CASSRDGGFGTDTQYF.

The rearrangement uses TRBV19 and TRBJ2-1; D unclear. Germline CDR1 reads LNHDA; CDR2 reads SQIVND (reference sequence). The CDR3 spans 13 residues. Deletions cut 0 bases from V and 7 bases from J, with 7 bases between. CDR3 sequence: CASSIDRINEQFF. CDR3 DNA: TGTGCCAGTAGTATAGACAGGATAAATGAGCAGTTCTTC.

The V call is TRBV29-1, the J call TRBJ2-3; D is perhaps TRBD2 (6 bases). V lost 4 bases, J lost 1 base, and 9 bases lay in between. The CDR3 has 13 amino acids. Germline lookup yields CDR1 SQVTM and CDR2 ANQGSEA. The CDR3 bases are TGCAGCGTTGCCCCTAGCGGCACAGATACGCAGTATTTT. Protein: CSVAPSGTDTQYF.

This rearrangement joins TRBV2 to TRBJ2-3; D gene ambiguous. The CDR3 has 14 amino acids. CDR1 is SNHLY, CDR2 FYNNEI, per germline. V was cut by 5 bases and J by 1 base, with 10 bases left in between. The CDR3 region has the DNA TGTGCCAGCAGTCCCAACTACGGCACAGATACGCAGTATTTT. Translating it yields CASSPNYGTDTQYF.

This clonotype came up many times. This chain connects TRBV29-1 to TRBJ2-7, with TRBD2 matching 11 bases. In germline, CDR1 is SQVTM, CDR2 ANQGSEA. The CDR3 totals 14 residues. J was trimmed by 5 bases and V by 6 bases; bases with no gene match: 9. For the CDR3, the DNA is TGCAGCGTCTTATTAGCGGGAGGGCGGAACGAGCAGTACTTC. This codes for CSVLLAGGRNEQYF.

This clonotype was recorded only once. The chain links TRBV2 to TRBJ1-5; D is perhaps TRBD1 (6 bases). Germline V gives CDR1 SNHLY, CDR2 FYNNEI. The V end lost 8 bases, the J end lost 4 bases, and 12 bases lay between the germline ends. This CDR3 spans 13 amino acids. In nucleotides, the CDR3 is TGTGCCAGCGGACTACAGGGAAATCAGCCCCAGCATTTT. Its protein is CASGLQGNQPQHF.

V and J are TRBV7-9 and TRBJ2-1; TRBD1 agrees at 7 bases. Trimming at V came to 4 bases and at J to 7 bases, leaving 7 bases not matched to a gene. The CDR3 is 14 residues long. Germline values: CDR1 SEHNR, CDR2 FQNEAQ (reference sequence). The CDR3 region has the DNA TGTGCCAGCAGCTCTGACAGGGTCTGGAATGAGCAGTTCTTC. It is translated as CASSSDRVWNEQFF.

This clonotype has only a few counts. This CDR3 is CASSPWNTDTQYF. Written as DNA, the CDR3 is TGTGCCAGCAGCCCCTGGAACACAGATACGCAGTATTTT. This chain connects TRBV5-6 to TRBJ2-3; D not resolved. This CDR3 contains 13 residues. CDR1 and CDR2 (germline): SGHDT, YYEEEE. The V end lost 4 bases, the J end lost 2 bases, and 8 bases lay between the germline ends.